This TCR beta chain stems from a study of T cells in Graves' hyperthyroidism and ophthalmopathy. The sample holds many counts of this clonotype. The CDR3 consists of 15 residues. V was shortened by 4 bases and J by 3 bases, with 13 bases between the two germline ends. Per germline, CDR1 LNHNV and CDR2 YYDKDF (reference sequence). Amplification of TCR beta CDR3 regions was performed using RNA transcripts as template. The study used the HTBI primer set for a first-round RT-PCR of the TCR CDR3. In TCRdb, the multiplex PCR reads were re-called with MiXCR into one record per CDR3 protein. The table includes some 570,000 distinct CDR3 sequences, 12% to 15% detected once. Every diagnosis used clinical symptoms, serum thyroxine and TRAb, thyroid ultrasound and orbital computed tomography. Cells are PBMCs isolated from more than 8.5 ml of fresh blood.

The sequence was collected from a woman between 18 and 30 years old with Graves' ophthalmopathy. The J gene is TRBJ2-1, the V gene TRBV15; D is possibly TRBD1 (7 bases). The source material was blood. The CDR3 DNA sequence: TGTGCCACCAGCAAGACAGGGAGGAACTACAATGAGCAGTTCTTC. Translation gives CATSKTGRNYNEQFF.